The subject of this entry is one TCR beta chain. TCRdb itself ran the RT-PCR reads through MiXCR, one entry per CDR3 protein. The sample shows hundreds of thousands of distinct CDR3 sequences, around 10% of them seen only once. The data originate from a study of response to subunit inactivated influenza vaccine. The same data also went into a second study, on T cells expressing NK-cell markers. That work adds: TCR beta libraries carry UMIs added by 5'RACE template switching.

The material sequenced was PBMCs from blood, taken on the day of vaccination. The sequence was collected from a man aged 45-60 years who received an inactivated influenza vaccine.

The CDR3 DNA sequence: TGTGCCATCAGTCCGGGACAGGGCTACGAGCAGTACTTC. As protein: CAISPGQGYEQYF. This chain uses TRBV10-3 with TRBJ2-7; TRBD1 matches at 9 bases. Germline CDR1 reads ENHRY; CDR2 reads SYGVKD. The CDR3 extends over 13 amino acids. V was pared by 5 bases and J by 3 bases, with 2 bases of the junction left unmatched.